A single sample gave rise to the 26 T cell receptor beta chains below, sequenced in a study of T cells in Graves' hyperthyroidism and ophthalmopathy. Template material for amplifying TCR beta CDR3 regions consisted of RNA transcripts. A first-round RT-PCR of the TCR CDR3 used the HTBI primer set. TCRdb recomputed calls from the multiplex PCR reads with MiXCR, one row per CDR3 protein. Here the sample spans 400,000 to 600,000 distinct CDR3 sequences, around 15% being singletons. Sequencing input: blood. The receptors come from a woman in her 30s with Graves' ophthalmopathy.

In nucleotides, the CDR3 is TGTGCCAGCAGTTACGACAGGGGGCACAACTATGGCTACACCTTC. Amino acid sequence: CASSYDRGHNYGYTF. The rearrangement joins TRBV12-3 or TRBV12-4 to TRBJ1-2, with TRBD1 matching 10 bases. V was pared by 4 bases and J by 2 bases, with 4 bases of the junction left unmatched. This CDR3 is built from 15 residues.

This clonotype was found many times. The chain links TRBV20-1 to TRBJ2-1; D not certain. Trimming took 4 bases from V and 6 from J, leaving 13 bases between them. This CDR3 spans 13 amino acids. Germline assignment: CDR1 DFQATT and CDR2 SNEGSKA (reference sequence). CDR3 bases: TGCAGTGCTATAACATCGGGCCCCAATGAGCAGTTCTTC. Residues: CSAITSGPNEQFF.

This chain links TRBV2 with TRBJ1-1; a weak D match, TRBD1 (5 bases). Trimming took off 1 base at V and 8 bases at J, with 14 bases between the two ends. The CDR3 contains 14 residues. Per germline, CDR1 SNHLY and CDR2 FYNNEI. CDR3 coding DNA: TGTGCCAGCAGTGAAGGACGGACATCGCCAGAAGCTTTCTTT. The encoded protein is CASSEGRTSPEAFF.

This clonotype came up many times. In DNA form, the CDR3 reads TGTGCCATCAGGAGCGGGACCCCGCTCAACGAGCAGTACTTC. It is translated as CAIRSGTPLNEQYF. The V gene is TRBV10-3, the J gene TRBJ2-7; 7 bases match TRBD2. V was pared by 6 bases and J by 5 bases, with 10 bases of the junction left unmatched. Germline V CDR1 and CDR2: ENHRY, SYGVKD. The CDR3 has 14 amino acids.

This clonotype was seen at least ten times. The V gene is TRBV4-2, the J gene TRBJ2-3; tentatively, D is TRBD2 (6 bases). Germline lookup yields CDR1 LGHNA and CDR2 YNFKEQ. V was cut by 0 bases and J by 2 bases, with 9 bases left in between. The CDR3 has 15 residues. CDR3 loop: CASSQDTSYTDTQYF. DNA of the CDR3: TGTGCCAGCAGCCAAGACACTAGCTACACAGATACGCAGTATTTT.

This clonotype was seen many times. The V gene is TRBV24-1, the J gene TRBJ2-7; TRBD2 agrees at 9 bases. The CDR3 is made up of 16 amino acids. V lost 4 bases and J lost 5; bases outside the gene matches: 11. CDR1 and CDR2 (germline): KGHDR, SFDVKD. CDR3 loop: CATSDLGLAGQNEQYF. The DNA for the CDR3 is TGTGCCACCAGTGACCTTGGCCTAGCGGGACAAAACGAGCAGTACTTC.

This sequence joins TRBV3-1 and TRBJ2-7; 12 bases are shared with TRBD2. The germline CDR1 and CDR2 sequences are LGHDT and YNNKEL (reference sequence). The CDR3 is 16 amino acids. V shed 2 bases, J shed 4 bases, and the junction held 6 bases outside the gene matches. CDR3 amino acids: CASSQSRTSGAYEQYF. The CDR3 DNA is TGTGCCAGCAGCCAAAGCCGGACTAGCGGGGCTTACGAGCAGTACTTC.

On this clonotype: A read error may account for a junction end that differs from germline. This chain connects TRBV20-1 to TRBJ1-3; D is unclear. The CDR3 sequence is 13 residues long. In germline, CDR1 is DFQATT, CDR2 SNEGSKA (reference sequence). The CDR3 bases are TGCAGTGCCAGAGGCGTCTCTGGAAACACCATATATTTT. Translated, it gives CSARGVSGNTIYF.

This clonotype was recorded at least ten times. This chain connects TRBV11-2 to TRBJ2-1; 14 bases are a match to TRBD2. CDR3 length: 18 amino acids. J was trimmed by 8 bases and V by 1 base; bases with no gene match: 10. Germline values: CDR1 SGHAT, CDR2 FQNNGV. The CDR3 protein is CASSLGDRGLAGVYEQFF. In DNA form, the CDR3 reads TGTGCCAGCAGCTTAGGGGACAGGGGACTAGCGGGAGTCTATGAGCAGTTCTTC.

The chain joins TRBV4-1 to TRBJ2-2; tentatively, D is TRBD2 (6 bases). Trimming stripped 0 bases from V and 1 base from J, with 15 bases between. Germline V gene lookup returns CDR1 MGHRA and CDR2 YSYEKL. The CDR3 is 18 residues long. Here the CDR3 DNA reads TGCGCCAGCAGCCAAGACGGGGGAGTAACAAGGAACACCGGGGAGCTGTTTTTT. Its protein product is CASSQDGGVTRNTGELFF.

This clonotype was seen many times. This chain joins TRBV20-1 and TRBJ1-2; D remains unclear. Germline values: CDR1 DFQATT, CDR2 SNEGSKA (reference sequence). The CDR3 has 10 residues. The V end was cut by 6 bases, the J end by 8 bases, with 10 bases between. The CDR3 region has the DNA TGCAGTGCCGGGAAAGACGGCTACACCTTC. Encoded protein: CSAGKDGYTF.

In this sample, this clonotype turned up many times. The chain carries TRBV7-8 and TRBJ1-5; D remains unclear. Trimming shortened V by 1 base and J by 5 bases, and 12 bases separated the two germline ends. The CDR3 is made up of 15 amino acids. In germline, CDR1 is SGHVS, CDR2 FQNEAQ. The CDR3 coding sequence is TGTGCCAGCAGCTTAGATCCCGACATTTATCAGCCCCAGCATTTT. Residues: CASSLDPDIYQPQHF.

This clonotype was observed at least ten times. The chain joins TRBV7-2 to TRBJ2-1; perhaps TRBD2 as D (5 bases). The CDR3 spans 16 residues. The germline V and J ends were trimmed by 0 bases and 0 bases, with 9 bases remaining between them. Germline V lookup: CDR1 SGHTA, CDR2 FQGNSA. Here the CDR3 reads CASSLASGSSYNEQFF. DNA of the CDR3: TGTGCCAGCAGCTTAGCCAGCGGCAGCTCCTACAATGAGCAGTTCTTC. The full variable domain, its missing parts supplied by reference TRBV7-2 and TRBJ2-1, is GAGVSQSPSNKVTEKGKDVELRCDPISGHTALYWYRQSLGQGLEFLIYFQGNSAPDKSGLPSDRFSAERTGGSVSTLTIQRTQQEDSAVYLCASSLASGSSYNEQFFGPGTRLTVL.

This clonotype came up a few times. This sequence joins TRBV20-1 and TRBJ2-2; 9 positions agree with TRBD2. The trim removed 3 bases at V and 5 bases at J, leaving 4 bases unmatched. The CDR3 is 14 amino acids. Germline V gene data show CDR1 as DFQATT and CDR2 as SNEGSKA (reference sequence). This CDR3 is CSASLAGATGELFF. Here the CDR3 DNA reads TGCAGTGCTAGTTTAGCGGGAGCGACCGGGGAGCTGTTTTTT.

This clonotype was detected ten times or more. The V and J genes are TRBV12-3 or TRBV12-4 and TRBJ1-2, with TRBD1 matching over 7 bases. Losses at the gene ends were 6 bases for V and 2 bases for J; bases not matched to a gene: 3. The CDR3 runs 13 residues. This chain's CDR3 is CASRGTENYGYTF. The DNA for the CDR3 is TGTGCCAGCAGGGGGACAGAGAACTATGGCTACACCTTC.

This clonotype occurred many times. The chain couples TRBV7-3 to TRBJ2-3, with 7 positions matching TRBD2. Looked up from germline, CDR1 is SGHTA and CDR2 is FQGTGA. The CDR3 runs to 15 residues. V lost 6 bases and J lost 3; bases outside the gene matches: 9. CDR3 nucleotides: TGTGCCAGCAGTCCTTCGCGGGAGAGTACAGATACGCAGTATTTT. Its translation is CASSPSRESTDTQYF.

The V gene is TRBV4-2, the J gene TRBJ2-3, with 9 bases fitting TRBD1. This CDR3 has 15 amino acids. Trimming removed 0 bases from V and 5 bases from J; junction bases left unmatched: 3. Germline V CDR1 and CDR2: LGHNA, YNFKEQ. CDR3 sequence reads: CASSQEQGAVDTQYF. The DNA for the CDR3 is TGTGCCAGCAGCCAAGAACAGGGGGCTGTAGATACGCAGTATTTT.

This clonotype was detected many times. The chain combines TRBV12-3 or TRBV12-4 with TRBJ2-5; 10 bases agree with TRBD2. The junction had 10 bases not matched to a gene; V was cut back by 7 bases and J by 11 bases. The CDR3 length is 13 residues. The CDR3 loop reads CASTASGSGAQYF. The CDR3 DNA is TGTGCCAGCACGGCTAGCGGGAGTGGGGCACAGTACTTC.

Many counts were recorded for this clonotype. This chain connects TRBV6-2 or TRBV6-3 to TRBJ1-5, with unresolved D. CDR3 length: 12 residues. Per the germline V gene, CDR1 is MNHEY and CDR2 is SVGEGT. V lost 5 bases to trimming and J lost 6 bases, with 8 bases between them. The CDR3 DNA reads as TGTGCCAGCAGTATGGGTACTCAGCCCCAGCATTTT. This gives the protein CASSMGTQPQHF.

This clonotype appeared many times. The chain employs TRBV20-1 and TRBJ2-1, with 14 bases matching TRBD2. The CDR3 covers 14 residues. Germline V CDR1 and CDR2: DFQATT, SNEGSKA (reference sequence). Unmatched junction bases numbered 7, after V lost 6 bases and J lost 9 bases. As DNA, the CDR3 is TGCAGTGCCTCGGGACTAGCGGGAGTTGTTGAGCAGTTCTTC. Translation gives CSASGLAGVVEQFF.

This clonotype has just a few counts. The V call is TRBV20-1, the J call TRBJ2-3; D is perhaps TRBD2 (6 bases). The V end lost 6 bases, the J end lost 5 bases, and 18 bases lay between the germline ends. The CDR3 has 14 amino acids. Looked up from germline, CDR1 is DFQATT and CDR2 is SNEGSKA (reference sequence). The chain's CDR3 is CSALGTVPKDTQYF. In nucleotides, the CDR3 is TGCAGTGCACTTGGGACTGTCCCGAAAGATACGCAGTATTTT.

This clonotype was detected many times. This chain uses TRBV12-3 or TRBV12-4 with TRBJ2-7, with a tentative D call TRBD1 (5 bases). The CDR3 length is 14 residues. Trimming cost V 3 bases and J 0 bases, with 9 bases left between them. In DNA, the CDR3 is TGTGCCAGCAGTTTCTCCGACAGCTCCTACGAGCAGTACTTC. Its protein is CASSFSDSSYEQYF.

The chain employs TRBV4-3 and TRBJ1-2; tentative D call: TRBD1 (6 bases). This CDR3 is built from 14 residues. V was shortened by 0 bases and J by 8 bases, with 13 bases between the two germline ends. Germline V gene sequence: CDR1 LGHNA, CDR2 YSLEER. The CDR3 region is CASSQDVGAGGYTF. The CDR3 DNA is TGCGCCAGCAGCCAAGATGTGGGGGCGGGCGGCTACACCTTC.

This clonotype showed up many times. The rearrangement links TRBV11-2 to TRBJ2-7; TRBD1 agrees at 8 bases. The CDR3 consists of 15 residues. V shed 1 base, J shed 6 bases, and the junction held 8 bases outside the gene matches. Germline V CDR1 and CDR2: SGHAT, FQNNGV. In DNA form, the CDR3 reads TGTGCCAGCAGCTTAGGGAGGACAGGGTCTTCCGAGCAGTACTTC. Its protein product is CASSLGRTGSSEQYF.

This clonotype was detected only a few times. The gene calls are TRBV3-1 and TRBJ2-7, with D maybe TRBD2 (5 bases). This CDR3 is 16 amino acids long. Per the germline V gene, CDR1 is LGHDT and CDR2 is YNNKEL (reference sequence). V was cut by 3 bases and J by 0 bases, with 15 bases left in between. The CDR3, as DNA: TGTGCCAGCAGCCAGGACTTCGCACTCAGCTCCTACGAGCAGTACTTC. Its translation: CASSQDFALSSYEQYF.

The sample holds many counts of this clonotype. This CDR3 reads CASSEGLGAAYEQYF. The CDR3 DNA is TGTGCCAGCAGCGAGGGGCTAGGGGCGGCTTACGAGCAGTACTTC. The J gene is TRBJ2-7, the V gene TRBV2; D may match TRBD1 or TRBD2 (5 bases each). The CDR3 extends over 15 amino acids. Looked up from germline, CDR1 is SNHLY and CDR2 is FYNNEI. Trimming removed 6 bases at V and 4 bases at J, with 19 bases between.